This T cell receptor (beta chain) was captured in a study of shared clonotypes between healthy human individuals. Trimming shortened V by 4 bases and J by 4 bases, and 13 bases separated the two germline ends. The germline gives CDR1 KGHSH, CDR2 LQKENI. The CDR3 runs to 14 residues. The assay was immunoSEQ multiplex PCR, and TCRdb's table has in-frame clones only and misses some. The repertoire includes 2 million to 3 million clones, 93% of them detected once, and roughly 0.36% sits in the top ten. The chain combines TRBV18 with TRBJ1-2, with D hard to call. This clonotype originated in a man aged 18 to 35 in good health. Some clones in this sample may be carry-over from other donors' samples. The sequencing input was naive CD4+ T cells from PBMCs. Subset here: CD45RA+ positively selected. CDR3 region: CASSQADDPYGYTF. The CDR3 DNA reads TGTGCCAGCTCACAGGCCGACGATCCCTATGGCTACACCTTC. The full variable domain, rest sourced from reference TRBV18 and TRBJ1-2, is NAGVMQNPRHLVRRRGQEARLRCSPMKGHSHVYWYRQLPEEGLKFMVYLQKENIIDESGMPKERFSAEFPKEGPSILRIQQVVRGDSAAYFCASSQADDPYGYTFGSGTRLTVV.